Listed below are T cell receptor beta chains from one sample, sequenced in a study of cytomegalovirus exposure and HLA in healthy donors. Profiling relied on immunoSEQ multiplex PCR, and the TCRdb table lists in-frame clones only, not all of them. The sample comprises fewer than 250,000 clones, around 79% of which are singletons, and approximately 0.39% rests with the top ten. The sample comprised PBMCs. These receptors were taken from a male donor in good health and CMV-seropositive. Each CDR3 is given with its conserved first and last residue. The D gene is left open where the match is weak. The size of a clone is reported for some rows only, either as once, few or many, or as a class for expanded clones.

d_gene,v_gene,abundance,j_gene,CDR3aa,CDR3nt
-,TRBV6-6,-,TRBJ2-7,CASSWVTSTSYEQYF,TGTGCCAGCAGTTGGGTCACTAGCACGTCCTACGAGCAGTACTTC
-,TRBV6-5,-,TRBJ2-1,CASSYSSTGSYNEQFF,TGTGCCAGCAGTTACTCTAGCACAGGGAGCTACAATGAGCAGTTCTTC
-,TRBV9,once,TRBJ1-4,CASSVSPRRPNEKLFF,TGTGCCAGCAGCGTATCACCTAGGCGCCCTAATGAAAAACTGTTTTTT
-,TRBV6-5,-,TRBJ2-7,CASSYQPALEAVEQYF,TGTGCCAGCAGCTACCAACCTGCTCTAGAGGCAGTTGAGCAGTACTTC
TRBD1,TRBV11-2,-,TRBJ2-7,CASSPPGQALYEQYF,TGTGCCAGCAGCCCGCCGGGACAGGCGCTGTACGAGCAGTACTTC
-,TRBV19,-,TRBJ1-1,CASRQMNTEAFF,TGTGCCAGTAGACAAATGAACACTGAAGCTTTCTTT
TRBD1,TRBV4-1,-,TRBJ2-3,CASSPTGGPSTDTQYF,TGCGCCAGCAGTCCTACAGGGGGACCTAGCACAGATACGCAGTATTTT
-,TRBV7-9,-,TRBJ2-7,CASSLSTRLDNYEQYF,TGTGCCAGCAGCTTAAGTACTAGGCTAGATAACTACGAGCAGTACTTC
-,TRBV7-2,few,TRBJ1-5,CASSLEGEATNQPQHF,TGTGCCAGCAGCTTAGAAGGGGAGGCCACCAATCAGCCCCAGCATTTT
-,TRBV25-1,once,TRBJ2-3,CASSRQAASTDTQYF,TGTGCCAGCAGTCGACAGGCTGCTAGCACAGATACGCAGTATTTT
TRBD1,TRBV25-1,once,TRBJ1-2,CASSDPGQGAVDGYTF,TGTGCCAGCAGTGACCCGGGACAGGGGGCGGTGGACGGCTACACCTTC
-,TRBV9,few,TRBJ2-5,CASSRQAPSQETQYF,TGTGCCAGCAGCAGACAGGCCCCGAGCCAAGAGACCCAGTACTTC
-,TRBV18,few,TRBJ1-2,CASSPPDRRNYGYTF,TGTGCCAGCTCACCACCGGACAGACGGAACTATGGCTACACCTTC
-,TRBV27,-,TRBJ1-3,CASSLRGGNTIYF,TGTGCCAGCAGTTTAAGGGGTGGAAACACCATATATTTT
TRBD1,TRBV7-9,once,TRBJ1-1,CASSDRDRGITEAFF,TGTGCCAGCAGCGACCGGGACAGGGGTATCACTGAAGCTTTCTTT
TRBD1,TRBV2,-,TRBJ1-6,CAILVRGQGESPLHF,TGTGCCATTTTAGTTAGGGGACAGGGCGAATCACCCCTCCACTTT
-,TRBV27,-,TRBJ2-7,CASSSDKDSYEQYF,TGTGCCAGCAGTTCCGACAAGGACTCCTACGAGCAGTACTTC
TRBD1,TRBV11-3,-,TRBJ2-7,CASSRDRGLGEQYF,TGTGCCAGCAGCAGGGACAGGGGGTTGGGGGAGCAGTACTTC
-,TRBV6-6,-,TRBJ1-6,CASSYGTGSYNSPLHF,TGTGCCAGCAGTTACGGTACGGGCTCCTATAATTCACCCCTCCACTTT
-,TRBV6-1,-,TRBJ1-5,CASRSNQGRDQPQHF,TGTGCCAGCAGATCGAACCAGGGTCGCGATCAGCCCCAGCATTTT
-,TRBV28,-,TRBJ1-3,CASSRQGIRNTIYF,TGTGCCAGCAGTCGCCAGGGGATAAGAAACACCATATATTTT
-,TRBV7-8,-,TRBJ2-2,CASSPLGGENTGELFF,TGTGCCAGCAGCCCCCTCGGCGGGGAGAACACCGGGGAGCTGTTTTTT
TRBD2,TRBV5-1,-,TRBJ2-1,CASSVLSGYNEQFF,TGCGCCAGCAGCGTCCTTAGCGGGTACAATGAGCAGTTCTTC
TRBD1,TRBV7-3,-,TRBJ2-2,CASSPPGQGVFGELFF,TGTGCCAGCAGTCCACCGGGACAGGGCGTTTTCGGGGAGCTGTTTTTT
TRBD1,TRBV5-1,-,TRBJ2-2,CASSQRTGETGELFF,TGCGCCAGCAGCCAACGGACAGGGGAAACCGGGGAGCTGTTTTTT
-,TRBV6-5,-,TRBJ2-5,CASSYSVSGLEETQYF,TGTGCCAGCAGTTACTCGGTCTCAGGGTTGGAAGAGACCCAGTACTTC
-,TRBV28,-,TRBJ2-7,CASRGEGFYEQYF,TGTGCCAGCAGGGGTGAGGGTTTCTACGAGCAGTACTTC
-,TRBV5-1,-,TRBJ2-2,CASSMGGAGELFF,TGCGCCAGCAGCATGGGGGGCGCCGGGGAGCTGTTTTTT